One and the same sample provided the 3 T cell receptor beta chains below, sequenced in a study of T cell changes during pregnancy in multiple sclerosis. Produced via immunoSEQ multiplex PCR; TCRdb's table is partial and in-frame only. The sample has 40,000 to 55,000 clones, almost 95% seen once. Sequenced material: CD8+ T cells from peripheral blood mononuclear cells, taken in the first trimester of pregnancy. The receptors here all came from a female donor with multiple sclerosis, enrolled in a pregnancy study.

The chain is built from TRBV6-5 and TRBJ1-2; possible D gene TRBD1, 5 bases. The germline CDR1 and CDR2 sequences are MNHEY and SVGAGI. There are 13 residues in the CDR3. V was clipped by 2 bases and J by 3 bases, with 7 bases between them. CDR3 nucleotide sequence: TGTGCCAGCAGTTACGGGGCCGACTATGGCTACACCTTC. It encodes CASSYGADYGYTF.

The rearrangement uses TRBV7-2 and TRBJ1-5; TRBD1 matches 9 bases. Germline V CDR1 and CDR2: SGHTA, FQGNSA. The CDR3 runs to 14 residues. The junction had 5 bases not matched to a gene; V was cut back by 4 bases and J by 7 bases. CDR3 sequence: CASSSTGGRQPQHF. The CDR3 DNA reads TGTGCCAGCAGCTCCACAGGGGGCAGACAGCCCCAGCATTTT.

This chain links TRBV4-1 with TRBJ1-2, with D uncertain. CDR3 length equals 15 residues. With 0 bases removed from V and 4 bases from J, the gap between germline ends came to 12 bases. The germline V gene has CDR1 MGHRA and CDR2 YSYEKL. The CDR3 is CASSQEPQGGYGYTF. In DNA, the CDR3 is TGCGCCAGCAGCCAAGAGCCGCAAGGCGGCTATGGCTACACCTTC.